What follows are 17 T cell receptor beta chains derived from one specimen sequenced in a study of T cells in Graves' hyperthyroidism and ophthalmopathy. Researchers took RNA transcripts and amplified the TCR beta CDR3 regions from them. TCR CDR3 underwent first-round RT-PCR with the HTBI primer set. TCRdb recomputed calls from the multiplex PCR reads with MiXCR, one row per CDR3 protein. The table has about 600,000 distinct CDR3 sequences, about a sixth seen once; the top ten hold around 3.5%. The sample comprised blood. The receptors come from a middle-aged woman with Graves' ophthalmopathy.

This clonotype was detected ten times or more. The rearrangement uses TRBV7-9 and TRBJ1-6; 7 bases are a match to TRBD1. V dropped 3 bases and J dropped 6; count of bases not matched to a gene: 2. The CDR3 runs 14 residues. The germline CDR1 and CDR2 sequences are SEHNR and FQNEAQ (reference sequence). The CDR3 loop reads CASSLGDSNSPLHF. CDR3 DNA sequence: TGTGCCAGCAGCTTGGGGGACAGTAATTCACCCCTCCACTTT.

The V gene is TRBV28, the J gene TRBJ2-7; the match to TRBD1 covers 8 bases. Germline trimming cut 8 bases from V and 7 bases from J; bases unmatched to any gene: 7. Germline V gene data show CDR1 as MDHEN and CDR2 as SYDVKM. The CDR3 is 12 amino acids. The DNA for the CDR3 is TGTGCCAGCGCTACAGGGGGTATAGAGCAGTACTTC. It is translated as CASATGGIEQYF.

This clonotype was seen many times. The chain uses TRBV11-2 and TRBJ2-5; possibly TRBD1 for D (5 bases). V lost 3 bases to trimming and J lost 5 bases, with 10 bases between them. There are 13 residues in the CDR3. The germline V gene has CDR1 SGHAT and CDR2 FQNNGV. In DNA form, the CDR3 reads TGTGCCAGCAGCTTGCAGGGATACGAGACCCAGTACTTC. Its translation is CASSLQGYETQYF.

The table lists this clonotype with a few counts. The V gene is TRBV9, the J gene TRBJ2-5; 9 bases agree with TRBD2. The trim removed 3 bases at V and 5 bases at J, leaving 14 bases unmatched. There are 17 residues in the CDR3. In germline, CDR1 is SGDLS, CDR2 YYNGEE. The CDR3 region is CASSAGGTSLRGETQYF. The CDR3 DNA is TGTGCCAGCAGCGCTGGGGGGACTAGCTTACGGGGGGAGACCCAGTACTTC.

This clonotype was seen repeatedly, ten times or more. This chain uses TRBV5-1 with TRBJ2-1; TRBD2 matches at 10 bases. Germline values: CDR1 SGHRS, CDR2 YFSETQ. J was trimmed by 5 bases and V by 1 base; bases with no gene match: 9. CDR3 size: 17 residues. CDR3 amino acids: CASSLLQLAGQHNEQFF. The CDR3 DNA sequence: TGCGCCAGCAGCTTGCTACAACTAGCGGGACAACACAATGAGCAGTTCTTC.

This clonotype was found many times. The DNA of the CDR3 is TGTGCCAGCTCACCAGGACTAGCGGAAAACAATGAGCAGTTCTTC. Translation: CASSPGLAENNEQFF. V gene TRBV18 combines with J gene TRBJ2-1, with TRBD2 matching 10 bases. V lost 2 bases to trimming and J lost 5 bases; unmatched junction nucleotides: 3. This CDR3 has 15 amino acids. The germline CDR1 and CDR2 sequences are KGHSH and LQKENI.

The sample holds a few counts of this clonotype. The chain combines TRBV20-1 with TRBJ2-1; the match to TRBD2 covers 11 bases. This CDR3 comprises 14 residues. The V gene end was trimmed by 5 bases and the J gene end by 7 bases; junction bases not matched to a gene: 7. Germline V gene lookup returns CDR1 DFQATT and CDR2 SNEGSKA (reference sequence). For the CDR3, the DNA is TGCAGTGCTTCACTAGCGGGAGTGTGGAATGAGCAGTTCTTC. It translates to CSASLAGVWNEQFF.

This clonotype was recorded a few times. The V gene is TRBV20-1, the J gene TRBJ1-1, with 7 bases matching TRBD1. The trim removed 5 bases at V and 4 bases at J, leaving 13 bases unmatched. The CDR3 contains 15 residues. Germline V CDR1 and CDR2: DFQATT, SNEGSKA (reference sequence). CDR3 amino acids: CSASGTASVSTEAFF. The CDR3 DNA is TGCAGTGCTTCCGGGACAGCCAGTGTGAGCACTGAAGCTTTCTTT.

This clonotype came up many times. The chain is built from TRBV6-1 and TRBJ1-1; TRBD1 might be the D (6 bases). This CDR3 region has 13 residues. The germline CDR1 and CDR2 sequences are MNHNS and SASEGT. Trimming left V 11 bases short and J 5 bases short, with 18 bases between. The CDR3 DNA sequence: TGTGCCTGCCATTTAGGGGGGGCGACTGAAGCTTTCTTT. Its translation: CACHLGGATEAFF.

There are a few counts of this clonotype. The CDR3 is CASTKPGLAGGPTYEQYF. The CDR3 nucleotides read TGTGCCAGCACGAAACCGGGACTAGCGGGAGGGCCGACCTACGAGCAGTACTTC. V usage is TRBV6-2 or TRBV6-3 and J usage is TRBJ2-7; 16 bases match TRBD2. The V gene end was trimmed by 7 bases and the J gene end by 2 bases; junction bases not matched to a gene: 11. CDR1 is MNHEY, CDR2 SVGEGT, per germline. This CDR3 is 18 amino acids long.

This clonotype was seen only a few times. The CDR3, as DNA: TGTGCCAGCAGCTTGACAGCGGGGGTCCTGGGGGATACGCAGTATTTT. Its protein product is CASSLTAGVLGDTQYF. The chain has TRBV11-2 and TRBJ2-3, with TRBD2 matching over 8 bases. The CDR3 spans 16 residues. CDR1 SGHAT and CDR2 FQNNGV come from the germline V gene. Trimming cost V 3 bases and J 6 bases; bases outside gene matches: 11. The full variable domain, its missing parts supplied by reference TRBV11-2 and TRBJ2-3, is EAGVAQSPRYKIIEKRQSVAFWCNPISGHATLYWYQQILGQGPKLLIQFQNNGVVDDSQLPKDRFSAERLKGVDSTLKIQPAKLEDSAVYLCASSLTAGVLGDTQYFGPGTRLTVL.

This chain links TRBV9 with TRBJ2-1; TRBD2 might be the D (5 bases). V gave up 0 bases and J gave up 10 bases, with 20 bases separating them. The CDR3 has 16 amino acids. Germline CDR1 reads SGDLS; CDR2 reads YYNGEE. CDR3 residues: CASSVASVLALGEQFF. The CDR3 DNA reads TGTGCCAGCAGCGTAGCTAGTGTGCTAGCTCTGGGGGAGCAGTTCTTC.

This clonotype was recorded at least ten times. This sequence joins TRBV7-3 and TRBJ2-5; 8 nucleotides line up with TRBD1. V lost 5 bases and J lost 1; bases outside the gene matches: 6. There are 15 residues in the CDR3. Germline V gene lookup returns CDR1 SGHTA and CDR2 FQGTGA. This chain's CDR3 is CASSQAGQGQETQYF. The DNA of the CDR3 is TGTGCCAGCAGCCAAGCCGGACAGGGCCAAGAGACCCAGTACTTC.

The V and J genes are TRBV9 and TRBJ2-1; D perhaps matches TRBD2 (6 bases). The CDR3 is 17 amino acids. The ends were cut back, 4 bases at V and 2 bases at J, with 19 bases in the middle. Germline CDR1 SGDLS, CDR2 YYNGEE. The CDR3 loop reads CASSPRGVAGPYNEQFF. The CDR3 DNA follows: TGTGCCAGCAGCCCGAGAGGGGTGGCGGGGCCCTACAATGAGCAGTTCTTC.

This clonotype came up many times. This chain connects TRBV2 to TRBJ2-2; a possible D gene is TRBD2 (6 bases). Germline-derived CDR1 and CDR2 are SNHLY and FYNNEI. V lost 2 bases and J lost 1, with 11 bases in between. The CDR3 is made up of 16 amino acids. CDR3 DNA: TGTGCCAGCAGTGAACTCGCTAGCGAGAACACCGGGGAGCTGTTTTTT. Protein: CASSELASENTGELFF.

This clonotype was recorded at least ten times. CDR3 loop: CASSTTYNEQFF. The CDR3 DNA reads TGCGCCAGCAGCACGACTTACAATGAGCAGTTCTTC. The gene calls are TRBV5-1 and TRBJ2-1; D uncertain. Per germline, CDR1 SGHRS and CDR2 YFSETQ. The CDR3 has 12 residues. Trimming cost V 4 bases and J 4 bases, with 6 bases left between them.

This clonotype came up many times. The chain recombines TRBV6-1 with TRBJ2-1; 9 nucleotides match TRBD2. V was clipped by 6 bases and J by 9 bases; unmatched bases: 9. Germline V gene data show CDR1 as MNHNS and CDR2 as SASEGT. This CDR3 contains 14 residues. CDR3 nucleotides: TGTGCCAGCAGGGTTAGCGGGGGTGAGGGTGAGCAGTTCTTC. Encoded protein: CASRVSGGEGEQFF.